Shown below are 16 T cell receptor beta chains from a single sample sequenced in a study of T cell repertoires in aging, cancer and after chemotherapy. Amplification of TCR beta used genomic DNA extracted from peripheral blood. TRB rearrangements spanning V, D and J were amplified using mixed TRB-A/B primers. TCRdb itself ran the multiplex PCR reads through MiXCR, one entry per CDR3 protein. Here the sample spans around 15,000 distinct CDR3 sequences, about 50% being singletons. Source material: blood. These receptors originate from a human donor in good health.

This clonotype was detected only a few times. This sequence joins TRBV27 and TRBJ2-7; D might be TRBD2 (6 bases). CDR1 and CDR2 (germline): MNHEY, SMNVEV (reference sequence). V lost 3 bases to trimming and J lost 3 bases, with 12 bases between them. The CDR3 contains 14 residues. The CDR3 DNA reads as TGTGCCAGCAGTTTTAAGGCCGGGGGCTACGAGCAGTACTTC. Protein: CASSFKAGGYEQYF.

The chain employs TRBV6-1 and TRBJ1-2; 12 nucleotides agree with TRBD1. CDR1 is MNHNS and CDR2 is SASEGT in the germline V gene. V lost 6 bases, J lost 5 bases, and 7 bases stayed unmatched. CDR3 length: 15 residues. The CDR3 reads CASSAGTGGGYGYTF. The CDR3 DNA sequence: TGTGCCAGCAGCGCCGGGACAGGGGGCGGGTATGGCTACACCTTC.

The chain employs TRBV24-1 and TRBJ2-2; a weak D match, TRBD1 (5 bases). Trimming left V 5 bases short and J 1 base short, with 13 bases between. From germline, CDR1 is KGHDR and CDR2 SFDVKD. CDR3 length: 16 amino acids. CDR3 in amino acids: CATSVSFQGNTGELFF. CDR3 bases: TGTGCCACCAGTGTCAGTTTCCAGGGGAACACCGGGGAGCTGTTTTTT.

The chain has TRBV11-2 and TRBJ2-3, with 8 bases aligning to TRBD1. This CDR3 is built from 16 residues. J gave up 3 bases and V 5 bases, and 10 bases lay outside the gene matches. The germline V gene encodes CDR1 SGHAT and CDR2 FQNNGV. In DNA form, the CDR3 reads TGTGCCAGCAGCGAGACAGGGGTAGTGAGTACAGATACGCAGTATTTT. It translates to CASSETGVVSTDTQYF.

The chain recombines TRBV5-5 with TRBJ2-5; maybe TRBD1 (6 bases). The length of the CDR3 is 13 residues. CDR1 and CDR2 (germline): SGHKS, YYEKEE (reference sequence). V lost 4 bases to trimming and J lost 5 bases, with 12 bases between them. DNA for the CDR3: TGTGCCAGCAGCGCAGGGGTTTGGGAGACCCAGTACTTC. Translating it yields CASSAGVWETQYF.

CDR3 sequence: CASSYLSGRADEQYF. The CDR3 DNA reads TGTGCCAGCAGTTACTTGAGCGGGAGGGCCGACGAGCAGTACTTC. The chain is built from TRBV6-5 and TRBJ2-7; 10 positions match TRBD2. CDR1 MNHEY and CDR2 SVGAGI come from the germline V gene. The CDR3 loop spans 15 amino acids. The V and J ends lost 1 base and 5 bases, in that order; junction bases with no gene match: 5.

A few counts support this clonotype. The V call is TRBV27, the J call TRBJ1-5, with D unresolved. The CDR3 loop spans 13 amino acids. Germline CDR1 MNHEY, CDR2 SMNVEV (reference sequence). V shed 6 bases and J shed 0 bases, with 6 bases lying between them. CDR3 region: CASRRYSNQPQHF. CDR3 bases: TGTGCCAGCAGGCGCTATAGCAATCAGCCCCAGCATTTT.

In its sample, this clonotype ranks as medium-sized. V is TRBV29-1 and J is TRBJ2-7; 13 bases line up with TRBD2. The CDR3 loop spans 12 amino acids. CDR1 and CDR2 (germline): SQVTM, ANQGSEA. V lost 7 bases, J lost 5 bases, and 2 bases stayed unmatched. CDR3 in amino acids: CSGTSGSNEQYF. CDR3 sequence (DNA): TGCAGCGGGACTAGCGGGAGTAACGAGCAGTACTTC.

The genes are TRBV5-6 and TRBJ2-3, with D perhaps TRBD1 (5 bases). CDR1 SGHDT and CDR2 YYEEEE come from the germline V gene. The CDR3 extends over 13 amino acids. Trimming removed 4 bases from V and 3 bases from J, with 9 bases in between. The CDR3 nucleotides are TGTGCCAGCAGCCCGACAGTAACAGATACGCAGTATTTT. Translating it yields CASSPTVTDTQYF.

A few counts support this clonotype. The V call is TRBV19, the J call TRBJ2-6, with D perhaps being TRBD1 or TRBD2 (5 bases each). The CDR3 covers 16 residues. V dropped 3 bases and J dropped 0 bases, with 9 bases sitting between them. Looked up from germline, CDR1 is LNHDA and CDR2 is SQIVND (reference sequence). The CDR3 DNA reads TGTGCCAGTAGTATGGGGGATGGCTCTGGGGCCAACGTCCTGACTTTC. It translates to CASSMGDGSGANVLTF.

CDR3 coding DNA: TGTGCCAGCAGCTCCAGCCGAAGAAACACCATATATTTT. Translating it yields CASSSSRRNTIYF. This chain uses TRBV27 with TRBJ1-3; D unresolved. In germline, CDR1 is MNHEY, CDR2 SMNVEV (reference sequence). This CDR3 spans 13 amino acids. The germline V and J ends were trimmed by 6 bases and 5 bases, with 11 bases remaining between them.

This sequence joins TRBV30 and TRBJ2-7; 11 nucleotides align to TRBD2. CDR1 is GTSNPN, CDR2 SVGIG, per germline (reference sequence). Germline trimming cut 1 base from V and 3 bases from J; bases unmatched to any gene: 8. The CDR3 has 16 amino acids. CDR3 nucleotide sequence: TGTGCCTGGAGTGACCCCGGGACTAGCGGACTCTACGAGCAGTACTTC. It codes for CAWSDPGTSGLYEQYF.

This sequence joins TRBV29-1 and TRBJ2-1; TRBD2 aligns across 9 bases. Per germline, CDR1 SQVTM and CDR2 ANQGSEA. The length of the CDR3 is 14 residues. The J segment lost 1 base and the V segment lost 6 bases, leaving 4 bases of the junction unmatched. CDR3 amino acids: CSVLAGQSYNEQFF. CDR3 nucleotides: TGCAGCGTCCTAGCGGGACAATCCTACAATGAGCAGTTCTTC.

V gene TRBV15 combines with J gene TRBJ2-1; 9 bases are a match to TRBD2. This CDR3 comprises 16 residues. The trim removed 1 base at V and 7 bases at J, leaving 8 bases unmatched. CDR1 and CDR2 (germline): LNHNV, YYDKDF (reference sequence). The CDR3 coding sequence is TGTGCCACCAGCAGAGTTAGCGGGAGTGTGGATAATGAGCAGTTCTTC. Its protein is CATSRVSGSVDNEQFF.

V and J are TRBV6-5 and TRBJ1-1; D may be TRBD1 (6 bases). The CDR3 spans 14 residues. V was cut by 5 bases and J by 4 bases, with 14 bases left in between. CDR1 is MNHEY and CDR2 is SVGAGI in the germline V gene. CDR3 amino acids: CASSPRGGPTEAFF. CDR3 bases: TGTGCCAGCAGTCCTAGGGGGGGGCCCACTGAAGCTTTCTTT.

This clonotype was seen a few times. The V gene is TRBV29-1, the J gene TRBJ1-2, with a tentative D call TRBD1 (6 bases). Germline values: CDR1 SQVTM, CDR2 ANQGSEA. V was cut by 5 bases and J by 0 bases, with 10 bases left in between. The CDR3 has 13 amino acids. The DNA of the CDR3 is TGCAGCGTTCGGGACACCGCTAACTATGGCTACACCTTC. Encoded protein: CSVRDTANYGYTF. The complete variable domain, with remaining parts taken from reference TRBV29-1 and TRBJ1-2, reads SAVISQKPSRDICQRGTSLTIQCQVDSQVTMMFWYRQQPGQSLTLIATANQGSEATYESGFVIDKFPISRPNLTFSTLTVSNMSPEDSSIYLCSVRDTANYGYTFGSGTRLTVV.